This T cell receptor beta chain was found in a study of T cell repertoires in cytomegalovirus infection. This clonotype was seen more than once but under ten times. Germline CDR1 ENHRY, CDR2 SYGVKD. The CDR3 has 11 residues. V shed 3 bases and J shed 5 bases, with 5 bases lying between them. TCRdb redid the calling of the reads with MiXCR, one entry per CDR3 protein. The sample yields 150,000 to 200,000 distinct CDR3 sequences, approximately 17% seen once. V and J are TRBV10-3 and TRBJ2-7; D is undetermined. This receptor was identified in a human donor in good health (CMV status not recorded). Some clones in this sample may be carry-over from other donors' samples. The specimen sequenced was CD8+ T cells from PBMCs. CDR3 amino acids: CAISDGHEQYF. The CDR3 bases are TGTGCCATCAGTGATGGGCACGAGCAGTACTTC.